The 17 T cell receptor beta chains reported below all come from one sample, sequenced in a study of low-dose radiotherapy and immunotherapy resistance in tumors. Specified time point: before trial treatment. TRAV- and TRBV-specific primers primed first-strand cDNA, covering alpha and beta chains. TCR amplification ran roughly 20 PCR cycles using constant-region and V-primer adapter primers. TCRdb analysed the reads with MiXCR anew, one entry per CDR3 protein. The table records some 57,000 distinct CDR3 sequences, less than 25% of them present only once. Sequences were derived from PBMCs, sampled before treatment. These receptors were obtained from a male donor with prostate cancer.

This clonotype was picked up many times. The chain has TRBV5-1 and TRBJ2-7, with 15 nucleotides matching TRBD2. In germline, CDR1 is SGHRS, CDR2 YFSETQ. The CDR3 sequence is 18 residues long. Trimming at V came to 3 bases and at J to 0 bases, leaving 7 bases not matched to a gene. CDR3 coding DNA: TGCGCCAGCAGCTCCGGACTAGCGGGAGGGCCTAGCTCCTACGAGCAGTACTTC. Protein: CASSSGLAGGPSSYEQYF.

This clonotype showed up many times. The V gene is TRBV3-1, the J gene TRBJ2-1, with 10 positions matching TRBD2. Germline trimming cut 1 base from V and 2 bases from J; bases unmatched to any gene: 2. The germline gives CDR1 LGHDT, CDR2 YNNKEL (reference sequence). The CDR3 loop spans 16 amino acids. The DNA of the CDR3 is TGTGCCAGCAGCCAAGGGAGCGGGGGGGCCTACAATGAGCAGTTCTTC. This codes for CASSQGSGGAYNEQFF.

Details on this clonotype: Just one base apart from a much larger clone, this may be a read error. The V and J genes are TRBV7-9 and TRBJ2-2; D unresolved. In germline, CDR1 is SEHNR, CDR2 FQNEAQ (reference sequence). The V end was cut by 4 bases, the J end by 3 bases, with 3 bases between. This CDR3 contains 12 residues. The CDR3 is CASSWDTGELFF. CDR3 nucleotides: TGTGCCAGCAGCTGGGACACCGGGGAGCTGTTTTTT.

There are many counts of this clonotype. The gene calls are TRBV7-8 and TRBJ2-2, with 12 bases aligning to TRBD2. The germline V gene encodes CDR1 SGHVS and CDR2 FQNEAQ. The ends lost 5 bases at V and 1 base at J; junction bases unmatched: 11. The CDR3 sequence is 19 residues long. This CDR3 reads CASSPSSGRASLNTGELFF. The CDR3, as DNA: TGTGCCAGCAGCCCATCTAGCGGGAGGGCCTCGTTGAACACCGGGGAGCTGTTTTTT.

The chain carries TRBV5-1 and TRBJ2-2; 7 bases fit TRBD2. Germline lookup yields CDR1 SGHRS and CDR2 YFSETQ. After removal of 2 bases from V and 4 bases from J, the junction contained 8 bases not matched to a gene. The CDR3 contains 16 residues. CDR3 sequence: CASSLHSGFSTGELFF. CDR3 DNA sequence: TGCGCCAGCAGCTTACATAGCGGGTTCAGCACCGGGGAGCTGTTTTTT.

Many counts were recorded for this clonotype. The chain links TRBV29-1 to TRBJ2-1; 7 bases are a match to TRBD1. Germline V gene lookup returns CDR1 SQVTM and CDR2 ANQGSEA. After removal of 6 bases from V and 2 bases from J, the junction contained 4 bases not matched to a gene. This CDR3 region has 13 residues. CDR3 residues: CSVDTGAYNEQFF. In DNA form, the CDR3 reads TGCAGCGTGGATACAGGGGCCTACAATGAGCAGTTCTTC.

This clonotype has ten or more counts. This sequence joins TRBV7-3 and TRBJ2-5; D is undetermined. Germline-derived CDR1 and CDR2 are SGHTA and FQGTGA. Trimming cost V 2 bases and J 2 bases, with 12 bases left between them. This CDR3 has 15 residues. The CDR3 region has the DNA TGTGCCAGCAGCTTAGGAGTTGGGCGTCAAGAGACCCAGTACTTC. Translating it yields CASSLGVGRQETQYF.

In its sample, this clonotype was seen many times. The chain recombines TRBV12-5 with TRBJ2-3; tentatively, D is TRBD2 (6 bases). The CDR3 contains 15 residues. Germline CDR1 LGHNT, CDR2 FRNRAP. V lost 2 bases, J lost 9 bases, and 18 bases lay in between. CDR3 in DNA: TGTGCTAGTGGTTTGCCTCGCCTTCTAGCGAAGACGCAGTATTTT. Its translation is CASGLPRLLAKTQYF.

As regards this clonotype: It is likely a read error: a sequence one base away is far more abundant. The V gene is TRBV13, the J gene TRBJ2-7; D call uncertain. The CDR3 is made up of 13 amino acids. Germline CDR1 is PRHDT and CDR2 is FYEKMQ (reference sequence). CDR3 protein: CASTIQDTYKQYF. The DNA for the CDR3 is TGTGCCAGCACCATTCAGGATACCTACAAGCAGTACTTC.

There are many counts of this clonotype. V and J are TRBV12-3 or TRBV12-4 and TRBJ1-1, with D uncertain. V shed 0 bases and J shed 0 bases, with 11 bases lying between them. This CDR3 is built from 16 residues. The CDR3 protein is CASSLALGNMNTEAFF. Written as DNA, the CDR3 is TGTGCCAGCAGTTTAGCCCTGGGGAATATGAACACTGAAGCTTTCTTT.

There are many counts of this clonotype. This sequence joins TRBV5-5 and TRBJ1-5, with D perhaps matching TRBD1 (5 bases). This CDR3 region has 17 residues. Trimming left V 0 bases short and J 0 bases short, with 13 bases between. Germline V gene data show CDR1 as SGHKS and CDR2 as YYEKEE (reference sequence). As DNA, the CDR3 is TGTGCCAGCAGCTTGGCTCGGGGGGGTGATAGCAATCAGCCCCAGCATTTT. Amino acids: CASSLARGGDSNQPQHF.

V gene TRBV29-1 combines with J gene TRBJ2-7, with TRBD2 matching over 10 bases. CDR3 length: 13 amino acids. Germline CDR1 is SQVTM and CDR2 is ANQGSEA. V gave up 8 bases and J gave up 0 bases; unmatched junction bases: 4. CDR3 amino acids: CSYSSGGSYEQYF. The CDR3 DNA sequence: TGCAGCTATTCTAGCGGGGGCTCCTACGAGCAGTACTTC.

Many counts were recorded for this clonotype. V gene TRBV5-1 combines with J gene TRBJ2-7; 12 nucleotides agree with TRBD2. The germline gives CDR1 SGHRS, CDR2 YFSETQ. This CDR3 spans 17 amino acids. Trimming removed 3 bases from V and 0 bases from J; junction bases left unmatched: 7. The CDR3 DNA follows: TGCGCCAGCAGCTCGGGACTAGCGGGCCGAACCTCCTACGAGCAGTACTTC. This codes for CASSSGLAGRTSYEQYF.

J is TRBJ2-2 and V is TRBV7-2; D may correspond to TRBD1 or TRBD2 (5 bases each). CDR3 length: 14 residues. V was clipped by 2 bases and J by 5 bases, with 9 bases between them. Germline V gene data show CDR1 as SGHTA and CDR2 as FQGNSA. CDR3 protein: CASSLMWGTGELFF. CDR3 sequence (DNA): TGTGCCAGCAGCTTAATGTGGGGGACCGGGGAGCTGTTTTTT. The variable domain in full, with the rest retrieved from reference TRBV7-2 and TRBJ2-2, is GAGVSQSPSNKVTEKGKDVELRCDPISGHTALYWYRQSLGQGLEFLIYFQGNSAPDKSGLPSDRFSAERTGGSVSTLTIQRTQQEDSAVYLCASSLMWGTGELFFGEGSRLTVL.

This clonotype appeared many times. The chain couples TRBV27 to TRBJ2-5; D is unclear. The CDR3 totals 15 residues. The V end lost 4 bases, the J end lost 7 bases, and 19 bases lay between the germline ends. The germline gives CDR1 MNHEY, CDR2 SMNVEV (reference sequence). CDR3 sequence reads: CASSSTTPVIGTQYF. CDR3 bases: TGTGCCAGCAGTTCCACCACCCCCGTGATAGGGACCCAGTACTTC.

This clonotype was seen ten or more times. This CDR3 reads CASSVNAGPNTEAFF. The CDR3 nucleotides read TGTGCCAGCAGCGTAAATGCAGGGCCGAACACTGAAGCTTTCTTT. The gene calls are TRBV9 and TRBJ1-1, with TRBD1 as a possible D gene (5 bases). The CDR3 consists of 15 residues. Germline V lookup: CDR1 SGDLS, CDR2 YYNGEE. V was pared by 1 base and J by 1 base, with 11 bases between.

This clonotype was recorded many times. This chain uses TRBV29-1 with TRBJ2-5; D is ambiguous. This CDR3 is 11 amino acids long. V was cut by 7 bases and J by 5 bases, with 11 bases left in between. In germline, CDR1 is SQVTM, CDR2 ANQGSEA. The CDR3, as DNA: TGCAGCGGTCTACTTGGGGAGACCCAGTACTTC. As protein: CSGLLGETQYF.